These 17 T cell receptor beta chains originate from one sample sequenced in a study of blood T cell repertoires in COVID-19. The repertoire was sequenced with immunoSEQ multiplex PCR; TCRdb's copy has only in-frame clones and lacks some. The sample records more than 350,000 clones, over 75% being singletons. The sample was PBMCs or T cells enriched from blood (not recorded which). The receptors come from a man between 18 and 35 years old who had recovered from COVID-19.

This rearrangement joins TRBV7-2 to TRBJ2-2; tentative D call: TRBD1 (5 bases). V was cut by 2 bases and J by 7 bases, with 11 bases left in between. The germline gives CDR1 SGHTA, CDR2 FQGNSA. The CDR3 runs to 14 residues. The CDR3 DNA reads as TGTGCCAGCAGCTTAAGCCAGGGAATCGGGGAGCTGTTTTTT. This gives the protein CASSLSQGIGELFF.

The CDR3: CASSGETGELFF. The CDR3 DNA reads TGTGCCAGCAGTGGAGAGACCGGGGAGCTGTTTTTT. The rearrangement uses TRBV25-1 and TRBJ2-2; D remains ambiguous. Trimming removed 4 bases at V and 5 bases at J, with 5 bases between. From germline, CDR1 is MGHDK and CDR2 SYGVNS. The CDR3 spans 12 residues.

The chain joins TRBV10-1 to TRBJ1-1, with D maybe TRBD1 (5 bases). This CDR3 has 15 amino acids. The V and J ends lost 4 bases and 1 base respectively, with 13 bases between them. The germline gives CDR1 WNHNN, CDR2 SYGVQD (reference sequence). The CDR3 here is CASSAPRQPNTEAFF. CDR3 nucleotide sequence: TGCGCCAGCAGTGCCCCGAGACAGCCGAACACTGAAGCTTTCTTT.

This chain links TRBV5-1 with TRBJ1-4; D perhaps matches TRBD1 (5 bases). Germline CDR1 is SGHRS and CDR2 is YFSETQ. The CDR3 contains 14 residues. Trimming shortened V by 4 bases and J by 6 bases, and 13 bases separated the two germline ends. CDR3 bases: TGCGCCAGCAGCCCCGACAGTTCGGATGAAAAACTGTTTTTT. Protein product: CASSPDSSDEKLFF.

The gene calls are TRBV7-9 and TRBJ2-1; 12 bases line up with TRBD2. The V gene end was trimmed by 1 base and the J gene end by 1 base; junction bases not matched to a gene: 8. Germline values: CDR1 SEHNR, CDR2 FQNEAQ (reference sequence). The CDR3 is 19 residues long. The CDR3 loop reads CASSLERTSGMRSYNEQFF. The CDR3 DNA is TGTGCCAGCAGCTTAGAACGGACTAGCGGGATGAGGTCCTACAATGAGCAGTTCTTC.

The chain carries TRBV2 and TRBJ1-1, with D possibly matching TRBD1 (5 bases). The germline V and J ends were trimmed by 7 bases and 1 base, with 10 bases remaining between them. The germline gives CDR1 SNHLY, CDR2 FYNNEI. This CDR3 contains 13 residues. The chain's CDR3 is CASTSQGNTEAFF. The CDR3 nucleotides are TGTGCCAGCACATCCCAGGGGAACACTGAAGCTTTCTTT.

The V and J genes are TRBV7-3 and TRBJ2-3, with a tentative D call TRBD1 (5 bases). The CDR3 runs to 16 residues. V lost 4 bases and J lost 0, with 14 bases in between. Germline lookup yields CDR1 SGHTA and CDR2 FQGTGA. The CDR3 region has the DNA TGTGCCAGCAGCTCGGGCCCGCCAGGGAGCACAGATACGCAGTATTTT. Encoded protein: CASSSGPPGSTDTQYF.

The chain recombines TRBV19 with TRBJ2-7, with 8 nucleotides matching TRBD2. Germline V lookup: CDR1 LNHDA, CDR2 SQIVND (reference sequence). After removal of 5 bases from V and 6 bases from J, the junction contained 3 bases not matched to a gene. The CDR3 has 12 amino acids. The CDR3 bases are TGTGCCAGTAGTCCGGGAGGGACCGAGCAGTACTTC. Translation: CASSPGGTEQYF.

This clone was observed once. The identical CDR3 is also encoded by other nucleotide sequences in the sample. The chain recombines TRBV11-2 with TRBJ1-5; D not certain. Trimming left V 0 bases short and J 4 bases short, with 4 bases between. Germline V gene sequence: CDR1 SGHAT, CDR2 FQNNGV. The CDR3 totals 13 residues. The CDR3 nucleotides are TGTGCCAGCAGCTTAGATCTAAATCAGCCCCAGCATTTT. It encodes CASSLDLNQPQHF.

J is TRBJ2-1 and V is TRBV18; no clear D. This CDR3 has 13 residues. The V end was cut by 5 bases, the J end by 5 bases, with 10 bases between. Germline V CDR1 and CDR2: KGHSH, LQKENI. The CDR3 region has the DNA TGTGCCAGCTCATCGCGAGAGGACAATGAGCAGTTCTTC. It specifies CASSSREDNEQFF.

As regards this clone: Different DNA sequences within this sample yield the same CDR3. The chain links TRBV9 to TRBJ2-1, with 8 positions matching TRBD2. CDR1 and CDR2 (germline): SGDLS, YYNGEE. The CDR3 is 15 amino acids. V lost 0 bases and J lost 1; bases outside the gene matches: 0. This chain's CDR3 is CASSVAGGSYNEQFF. Written as DNA, the CDR3 is TGTGCCAGCAGCGTAGCGGGGGGGTCCTACAATGAGCAGTTCTTC.

This clone has just a few counts. This chain links TRBV27 with TRBJ2-3; 11 bases line up with TRBD2. This CDR3 is 16 amino acids long. V dropped 6 bases and J dropped 4; count of bases not matched to a gene: 9. Germline V gene lookup returns CDR1 MNHEY and CDR2 SMNVEV (reference sequence). CDR3 nucleotides: TGTGCCAGCAGCCTTAGCGGGAGGGTCGGCGCAGATACGCAGTATTTT. Amino acids: CASSLSGRVGADTQYF.

This clone is a singleton in its sample. The chain recombines TRBV5-1 with TRBJ1-1; 9 positions agree with TRBD1. CDR3 length: 16 residues. Trimming removed 4 bases from V and 0 bases from J; junction bases left unmatched: 7. CDR1 is SGHRS, CDR2 YFSETQ, per germline. The DNA for the CDR3 is TGCGCCAGCAGCCCGCGACAGGGGGGACTGAACACTGAAGCTTTCTTT. Translation: CASSPRQGGLNTEAFF.

The rearrangement joins TRBV3-1 (or the pseudogene TRBV3-2) to TRBJ2-1; 11 bases align to TRBD2. This CDR3 region has 17 residues. Germline-derived CDR1 and CDR2 are LGHDT and YNNKEL (reference sequence). V lost 1 base and J lost 5; bases outside the gene matches: 7. This chain's CDR3 is CASSQAPGLAVNNEQFF. The CDR3 DNA sequence: TGTGCCAGCAGCCAAGCGCCGGGACTAGCGGTGAACAATGAGCAGTTCTTC.

In DNA, the CDR3 is TGTGCCAGCAGCCAAGATCGCCCTAGAAACTACGAGCAGTACTTC. Residues: CASSQDRPRNYEQYF. The rearrangement links TRBV14 to TRBJ2-7; D uncertain. V shed 0 bases and J shed 3 bases, with 12 bases lying between them. Germline lookup yields CDR1 SGHDN and CDR2 FVKESK. The CDR3 consists of 15 residues.

This chain joins TRBV2 and TRBJ1-1, with D possibly TRBD1 on 5 matching bases. CDR1 and CDR2 from the germline V gene are SNHLY and FYNNEI. The CDR3 length is 13 residues. Trimming took 8 bases from V and 0 from J, leaving 10 bases between them. The CDR3 DNA follows: TGTGCCAGCTTGGACAACATGAACACTGAAGCTTTCTTT. It is translated as CASLDNMNTEAFF. Drawing the rest from reference TRBV2 and TRBJ1-1, the complete variable domain is EPEVTQTPSHQVTQMGQEVILRCVPISNHLYFYWYRQILGQKVEFLVSFYNNEISEKSEIFDDQFSVERPDGSNFTLKIRSTKLEDSAMYFCASLDNMNTEAFFGQGTRLTVV.

The chain joins TRBV7-9 to TRBJ2-7; a possible D gene is TRBD1 (7 bases). The CDR3 runs to 15 residues. V was clipped by 5 bases and J by 0 bases, with 14 bases between them. Germline CDR1 is SEHNR and CDR2 is FQNEAQ (reference sequence). This CDR3 reads CASSGGTESSYEQYF. DNA for the CDR3: TGTGCCAGCAGCGGAGGGACAGAGAGCTCCTACGAGCAGTACTTC.